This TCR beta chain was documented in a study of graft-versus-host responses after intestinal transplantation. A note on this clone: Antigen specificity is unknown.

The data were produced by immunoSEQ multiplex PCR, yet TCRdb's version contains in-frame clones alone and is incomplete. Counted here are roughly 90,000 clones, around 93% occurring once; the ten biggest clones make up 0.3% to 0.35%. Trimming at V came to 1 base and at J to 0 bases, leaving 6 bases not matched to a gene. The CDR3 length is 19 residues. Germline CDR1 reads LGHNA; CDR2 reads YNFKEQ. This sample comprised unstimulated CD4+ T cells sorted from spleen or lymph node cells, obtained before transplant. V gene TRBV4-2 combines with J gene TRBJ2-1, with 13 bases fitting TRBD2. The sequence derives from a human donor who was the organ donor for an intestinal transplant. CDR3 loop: CASSQGLAGGMSSYNEQFF. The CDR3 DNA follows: TGTGCCAGCAGCCAAGGACTAGCGGGGGGAATGAGCTCCTACAATGAGCAGTTCTTC.